This T cell receptor (beta chain) was identified during a study of cytomegalovirus exposure and HLA in healthy donors. Study-level findings and limits: Analysis was carried out at a later point, and it linked a missense DCLRE1C variant to TCR beta V- and J-gene trimming.

Primers included in the PCR were 60 Vbeta and 13 Jbeta primers. TCRdb's copy holds only in-frame clones and misses some; the assay was immunoSEQ multiplex PCR. The sample has 95,000 to 150,000 clones, around 80% seen once; the top ten hold approximately 8.8%. As for this clone: No antigen is known for it.

The germline V gene encodes CDR1 SGHTA and CDR2 FQGNSA. With 7 bases removed from V and 0 bases from J, the gap between germline ends came to 10 bases. This CDR3 contains 15 residues. The source is a female donor in good health and CMV-seropositive. Sequencing was carried out using PBMCs. This rearrangement joins TRBV7-2 to TRBJ1-6; no firm D call. CDR3 sequence (DNA): TGTGCCAGCACCCCGTCCGGCTCCTATAATTCACCCCTCCACTTT. Amino acid sequence: CASTPSGSYNSPLHF.